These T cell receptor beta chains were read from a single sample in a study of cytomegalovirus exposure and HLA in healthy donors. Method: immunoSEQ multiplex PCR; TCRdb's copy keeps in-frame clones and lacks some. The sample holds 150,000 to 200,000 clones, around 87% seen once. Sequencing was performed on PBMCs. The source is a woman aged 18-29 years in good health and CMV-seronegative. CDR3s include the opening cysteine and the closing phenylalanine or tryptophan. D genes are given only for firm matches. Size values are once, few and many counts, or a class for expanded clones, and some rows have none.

CASSSQRNTEAFF | TGTGCCAGCAGCTCGCAGCGGAACACTGAAGCTTTCTTT | NA | NA | TRBJ1-1 | TRBV7-3
CSARGQGSLTF | TGCAGTGCTAGAGGGCAGGGCTCACTGACTTTC | NA | NA | TRBJ2-6 | TRBV20-1
CASRRQGAGEKLFF | TGTGCCAGCAGACGACAGGGGGCTGGTGAAAAACTGTTTTTT | TRBD1 | NA | TRBJ1-4 | TRBV28
CASSVGGDEQYF | TGTGCCAGCAGCGTAGGCGGAGACGAGCAGTACTTC | NA | NA | TRBJ2-7 | TRBV9
CASSLYHTQETQYF | TGTGCCAGCAGCTTGTACCACACCCAAGAGACCCAGTACTTC | NA | once | TRBJ2-5 | TRBV5-6
CASSQGTGTYEQYF | TGCGCCAGCAGCCAAGGGACAGGAACCTACGAGCAGTACTTC | TRBD1 | NA | TRBJ2-7 | TRBV4-3
CAWSVGTDYEQYF | TGTGCCTGGAGTGTAGGGACAGACTACGAGCAGTACTTC | TRBD1 | NA | TRBJ2-7 | TRBV30
CASSGPGLLLYF | TGTGCCAGCAGTGGGCCTGGACTCCTTTTGTACTTC | NA | NA | TRBJ2-5 | TRBV27
CASSLFTGFGATNEKLFF | TGTGCCAGCAGCTTATTCACAGGGTTCGGCGCAACTAATGAAAAACTGTTTTTT | NA | NA | TRBJ1-4 | TRBV7-6
CASSLAPGQGYEQYF | TGTGCCAGCAGCTTAGCCCCGGGACAGGGCTACGAGCAGTACTTC | TRBD1 | NA | TRBJ2-7 | TRBV7-8
CASSDGGGASPQHF | TGTGCCAGCAGCGATGGGGGGGGCGCCTCGCCCCAGCATTTT | NA | NA | TRBJ1-5 | TRBV9
CASSRRGYNEQFF | TGTGCCAGCAGTCGACGGGGCTACAATGAGCAGTTCTTC | NA | NA | TRBJ2-1 | TRBV27
CSVENRAGNTIYF | TGCAGCGTTGAGAACAGGGCTGGAAACACCATATATTTT | NA | NA | TRBJ1-3 | TRBV29-1
CASSLWGNSYEQYF | TGTGCCAGCAGTTTATGGGGCAACTCCTACGAGCAGTACTTC | NA | once | TRBJ2-7 | TRBV27
CASSPSGSSQFF | TGTGCCAGCAGTCCAAGCGGGAGTTCCCAGTTCTTC | TRBD2 | NA | TRBJ2-1 | TRBV4-2
CACSGTVNEKLFF | TGTGCCTGCTCCGGGACAGTGAATGAAAAACTGTTTTTT | TRBD1 | NA | TRBJ1-4 | TRBV30
CASSLREGLGYTF | TGTGCCAGCAGCTTACGGGAGGGATTGGGCTACACCTTC | NA | few | TRBJ1-2 | TRBV11-3
CASSISLVLTGELFF | TGTGCCAGTAGTATCTCACTAGTGCTCACCGGGGAGCTGTTTTTT | NA | NA | TRBJ2-2 | TRBV19
CASSLTRSSGTEAFF | TGTGCCAGTAGTCTCACGAGATCTTCGGGGACTGAAGCTTTCTTT | NA | NA | TRBJ1-1 | TRBV19
CASSEAAAKTGELFF | TGTGCCAGCAGTGAAGCGGCAGCGAAGACCGGGGAGCTGTTTTTT | NA | NA | TRBJ2-2 | TRBV2
CSVARTSGTEAFF | TGCAGCGTTGCCCGCACCTCAGGGACTGAAGCTTTCTTT | NA | NA | TRBJ1-1 | TRBV29-1
CASGIDILTQGRSNQPQHF | TGTGCTAGTGGCATTGACATACTGACCCAGGGGCGTAGCAATCAGCCCCAGCATTTT | NA | few | TRBJ1-5 | TRBV12-5
CASSRSYVGGYTF | TGTGCCAGCAGCCGATCCTATGTCGGGGGCTACACCTTC | NA | NA | TRBJ1-2 | TRBV7-9
CASSLRTSGGNEQYF | TGTGCCAGCAGCCTTAGGACTAGCGGGGGAAACGAGCAGTACTTC | TRBD2 | NA | TRBJ2-7 | TRBV4-2
CASNLDRSQETQYF | TGTGCCAGCAACCTGGACAGGTCTCAAGAGACCCAGTACTTC | TRBD1 | NA | TRBJ2-5 | TRBV2
CASSVLAGGPYEQYF | TGTGCCAGCAGCGTACTAGCGGGAGGCCCCTACGAGCAGTACTTC | TRBD2 | NA | TRBJ2-7 | TRBV9
CASSQSSGRAGILYF | TGTGCCAGCAGTCAATCTAGCGGGAGGGCCGGAATACTGTACTTC | TRBD2 | NA | TRBJ2-7 | TRBV6-5
CASSPPPGIDTQYF | TGTGCCAGCTCACCACCGCCGGGTATAGATACGCAGTATTTT | NA | NA | TRBJ2-3 | TRBV18
CASSPSGTSNTEAFF | TGTGCCAGTAGTCCCTCCGGGACATCGAACACTGAAGCTTTCTTT | NA | NA | TRBJ1-1 | TRBV19
CASSGIPYRVRSNQPQHF | TGTGCCAGTAGTGGAATACCTTACAGGGTAAGGAGCAATCAGCCCCAGCATTTT | NA | NA | TRBJ1-5 | TRBV19
CASSQGQGWSGYEQYF | TGTGCCAGTAGTCAGGGACAGGGTTGGTCTGGCTACGAGCAGTACTTC | TRBD1 | NA | TRBJ2-7 | TRBV19
CASSLLPYPGQGGNIQYF | TGTGCCAGCAGTTTACTGCCTTATCCCGGACAGGGTGGAAACATTCAGTACTTC | TRBD1 | once | TRBJ2-4 | TRBV27
CASSLSGLTGQYNTEAFF | TGCGCCAGCAGCTTGTCCGGATTAACAGGGCAGTACAACACTGAAGCTTTCTTT | NA | NA | TRBJ1-1 | TRBV5-1
CASSYLAGGGQETQYF | TGCGCCAGCAGCTACTTAGCGGGAGGAGGGCAAGAGACCCAGTACTTC | TRBD2 | NA | TRBJ2-5 | TRBV5-1
CASTRGGSSNYGYTF | TGTGCCAGCACTAGGGGTGGCAGCTCTAACTATGGCTACACCTTC | NA | once | TRBJ1-2 | TRBV7-9
CASSFGYGAGGDTQYF | TGTGCCAGCAGCTTTGGTTATGGAGCGGGCGGGGATACGCAGTATTTT | NA | NA | TRBJ2-3 | TRBV7-3
CASQDGQGYQPQHF | TGTGCCAGTCAGGACGGACAGGGCTATCAGCCCCAGCATTTT | TRBD1 | NA | TRBJ1-5 | TRBV19
CASSYEGVAGANVLTF | TGTGCCAGCAGCTACGAGGGGGTAGCTGGGGCCAACGTCCTGACTTTC | NA | NA | TRBJ2-6 | TRBV6-5
CASSGQGLGLAYEQYF | TGTGCCAGCTCAGGACAGGGACTCGGCCTTGCCTACGAGCAGTACTTC | TRBD1 | NA | TRBJ2-7 | TRBV18
CATRVGLASTGELFF | TGTGCCACCCGGGTCGGGCTAGCGAGCACCGGGGAGCTGTTTTTT | NA | NA | TRBJ2-2 | TRBV19
CASSHSTSVGELFF | TGCGCCAGCAGCCATTCGACTAGCGTCGGGGAGCTGTTTTTT | TRBD2 | NA | TRBJ2-2 | TRBV4-1
CASSLSGGTTDTQYF | TGTGCCAGCAGCTTGTCGGGGGGCACAACAGATACGCAGTATTTT | NA | NA | TRBJ2-3 | TRBV5-6
CSASRGDTQYF | TGCAGTGCTAGTAGGGGGGATACGCAGTATTTT | NA | NA | TRBJ2-3 | TRBV20-1
CASSQDTVTEAFF | TGCGCCAGCAGCCAAGATACAGTCACTGAAGCTTTCTTT | NA | NA | TRBJ1-1 | TRBV4-3
CASSQWKVREPLSGELFF | TGCGCCAGCAGTCAATGGAAGGTGCGGGAGCCCCTTTCGGGGGAGCTGTTTTTT | TRBD2 | few | TRBJ2-2 | TRBV23-1
CASSTRGRRDTEAFF | TGTGCCAGCAGTACCAGGGGGCGGAGGGACACTGAAGCTTTCTTT | TRBD1 | NA | TRBJ1-1 | TRBV6-1
CASSRAQGNEKLFF | TGCGCCAGCAGCCGAGCACAGGGGAATGAAAAACTGTTTTTT | TRBD1 | NA | TRBJ1-4 | TRBV4-1
CASSLVGRAFF | TGTGCCAGCAGCTTAGTAGGGAGAGCTTTCTTT | NA | NA | TRBJ1-1 | TRBV7-2
CASRLEGLAGVEETQYF | TGTGCAAGTCGCTTAGAGGGGCTAGCGGGGGTGGAGGAGACCCAGTACTTC | NA | NA | TRBJ2-5 | TRBV12-2
CASSDVGLAGPNQETQYF | TGTGCCAGCAGTGATGTGGGGCTAGCGGGGCCCAACCAAGAGACCCAGTACTTC | TRBD2 | NA | TRBJ2-5 | TRBV2
CASIPRSALREQYF | TGTGCCAGCATCCCCCGGTCAGCGCTTCGGGAGCAGTACTTC | NA | NA | TRBJ2-7 | TRBV5-8
CASSSGLDVDIQYF | TGTGCCAGCAGCTCGGGACTAGACGTGGACATTCAGTACTTC | TRBD2 | NA | TRBJ2-4 | TRBV7-9
CASIGVGHEQFF | TGTGCCAGCATAGGGGTGGGCCATGAGCAGTTCTTC | NA | NA | TRBJ2-1 | TRBV6-5
CASSVAGGWTEAFF | TGTGCCAGCAGCGTTGCAGGGGGTTGGACTGAAGCTTTCTTT | TRBD1 | NA | TRBJ1-1 | TRBV9
CASSHLEGEAFF | TGTGCCAGCAGCCACCTGGAGGGTGAAGCTTTCTTT | NA | NA | TRBJ1-1 | TRBV4-2
CASSEPGRAQHF | TGCGCCAGCAGTGAGCCGGGTCGGGCCCAGCATTTT | NA | NA | TRBJ1-5 | TRBV10-1
CASSYSGQGAYEQYF | TGTGCCAGCAGTTATTCCGGACAGGGGGCCTACGAGCAGTACTTC | TRBD1 | NA | TRBJ2-7 | TRBV6-5